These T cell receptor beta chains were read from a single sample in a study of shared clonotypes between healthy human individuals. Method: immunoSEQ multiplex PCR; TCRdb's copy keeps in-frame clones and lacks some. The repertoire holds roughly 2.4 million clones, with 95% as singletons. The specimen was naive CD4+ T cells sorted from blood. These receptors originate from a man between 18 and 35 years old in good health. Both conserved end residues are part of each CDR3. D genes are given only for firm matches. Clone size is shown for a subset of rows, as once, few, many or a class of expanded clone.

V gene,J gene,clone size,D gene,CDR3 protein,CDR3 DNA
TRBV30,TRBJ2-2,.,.,CAWSRIGTKNTGELFF,TGTGCCTGGAGTCGAATCGGGACCAAGAACACCGGGGAGCTGTTTTTT
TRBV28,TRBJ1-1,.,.,CASKGVVTEAFF,TGTGCCAGCAAGGGGGTGGTGACTGAAGCTTTCTTT
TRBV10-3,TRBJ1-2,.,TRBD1,CAISWDRAEGYTF,TGTGCCATCAGTTGGGACAGGGCGGAAGGCTACACCTTC
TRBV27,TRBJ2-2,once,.,CASSLEGWRTGELFF,TGTGCCAGCAGTTTAGAGGGGTGGCGGACCGGGGAGCTGTTTTTT
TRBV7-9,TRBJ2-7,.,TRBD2,CASSASGGALHYYEQYF,TGTGCCAGCAGCGCCAGCGGGGGGGCCCTTCACTACTACGAGCAGTACTTC
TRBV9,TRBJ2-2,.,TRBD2,CASSEGAGGNTGELFF,TGTGCCAGCAGCGAAGGAGCGGGGGGAAACACCGGGGAGCTGTTTTTT
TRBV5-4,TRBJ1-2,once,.,CASSTDTLYGYTF,TGTGCCAGCAGCACGGACACACTCTATGGCTACACCTTC
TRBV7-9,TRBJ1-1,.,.,CASSFPKGTEAFF,TGTGCCAGCAGCTTCCCCAAGGGGACTGAAGCTTTCTTT
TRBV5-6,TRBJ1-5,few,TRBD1,CASSLGGTGGAQPQHF,TGTGCCAGCAGCTTGGGAGGGACAGGTGGGGCTCAGCCCCAGCATTTT
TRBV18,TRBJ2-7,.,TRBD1,CASSPGTGGSYEQYF,TGTGCCAGCTCACCGGGGACAGGGGGCAGCTACGAGCAGTACTTC
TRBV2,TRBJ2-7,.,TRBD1,CASSTGTGVSEQYF,TGTGCCAGCAGCACCGGGACAGGGGTCTCCGAGCAGTACTTC
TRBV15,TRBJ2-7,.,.,CATSRDVLYEQYF,TGTGCCACCAGCAGAGATGTGCTCTACGAGCAGTACTTC
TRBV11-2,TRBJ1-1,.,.,CASSAVGGLKAFF,TGTGCCAGCAGCGCCGTTGGGGGGCTGAAAGCTTTCTTT
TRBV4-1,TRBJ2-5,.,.,CASSLGLQETQYF,TGCGCCAGCAGCCTGGGGCTTCAAGAGACCCAGTACTTC
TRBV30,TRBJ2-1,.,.,CASERGEWGNEQFF,TGTGCCTCCGAGAGGGGGGAGTGGGGGAATGAGCAGTTCTTC
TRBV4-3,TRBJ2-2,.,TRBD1,CASSQAQGANTGELFF,TGCGCCAGCAGCCAGGCCCAGGGGGCGAACACCGGGGAGCTGTTTTTT